The 27 T cell receptor beta chains presented below share a single source sample, sequenced in a study of blood T cell repertoires in COVID-19. TCRdb keeps only in-frame clones here, not all; method: immunoSEQ multiplex PCR. The data show 230,000 or so clones, with around 83% seen just once and roughly 8.6% held by the top ten. Sequencing used peripheral blood. The receptor source for this set is a man between 35 and 55 years old with active or convalescent COVID-19.

The V and J genes are TRBV24-1 and TRBJ2-2; 9 bases map to TRBD1. Per germline, CDR1 KGHDR and CDR2 SFDVKD. The junction had 8 bases not matched to a gene; V was cut back by 9 bases and J by 4 bases. The CDR3 is made up of 15 amino acids. The CDR3 spells CATGKGTGSTGELFF. The DNA for the CDR3 is TGTGCCACCGGGAAGGGGACAGGGTCCACCGGGGAGCTGTTTTTT.

The rearrangement uses TRBV10-3 and TRBJ1-3; D ambiguous. Germline V gives CDR1 ENHRY, CDR2 SYGVKD. This CDR3 spans 15 amino acids. Trimming removed 7 bases from V and 0 bases from J, with 13 bases in between. The CDR3 here is CAIMAHIASGNTIYF. The CDR3 bases are TGTGCCATCATGGCCCATATTGCCTCTGGAAACACCATATATTTT.

The J gene is TRBJ2-6, the V gene TRBV28, with D maybe TRBD1 (6 bases). CDR1 is MDHEN and CDR2 is SYDVKM in the germline V gene. The ends were cut back, 6 bases at V and 2 bases at J, with 11 bases in the middle. The CDR3 extends over 15 amino acids. DNA for the CDR3: TGTGCCAGCAGACTGGGGGCGGCTGGGGCCAACGTCCTGACTTTC. This codes for CASRLGAAGANVLTF.

V gene TRBV5-4 combines with J gene TRBJ2-5; TRBD1 aligns across 7 bases. V was clipped by 2 bases and J by 5 bases; unmatched bases: 6. The CDR3 contains 14 residues. Germline lookup yields CDR1 SGHNT and CDR2 YYREEE (reference sequence). CDR3 region: CASSLRDSLETQYF. The CDR3 DNA is TGTGCCAGCAGCTTAAGGGACAGCCTTGAGACCCAGTACTTC.

V is TRBV2 and J is TRBJ2-3; TRBD1 is a possible D gene (5 bases). V gave up 9 bases and J gave up 0 bases, with 16 bases separating them. CDR1 and CDR2 (germline): SNHLY, FYNNEI. The CDR3 consists of 15 residues. DNA of the CDR3: TGTGCCAGTCCCCGTTGGACAACTAGCACAGATACGCAGTATTTT. Amino acids: CASPRWTTSTDTQYF.

This clone was counted once. This sequence joins TRBV24-1 and TRBJ1-1; D ambiguous. Germline loops: CDR1 KGHDR, CDR2 SFDVKD. The CDR3 is 13 amino acids. V lost 5 bases, J lost 1 base, and 7 bases lay in between. DNA of the CDR3: TGTGCCACCAGTGTGGCCTCGAACACTGAAGCTTTCTTT. It is translated as CATSVASNTEAFF.

In DNA, the CDR3 is TGTGCCAGCACCCCTCTGTTCAATGAGCAGTTCTTC. It translates to CASTPLFNEQFF. The genes are TRBV12-3 or TRBV12-4 and TRBJ2-1, with unresolved D. CDR3 length: 12 amino acids. The V and J ends lost 7 bases and 6 bases respectively, with 10 bases between them.

The chain carries TRBV5-1 and TRBJ1-1, with 9 bases matching TRBD1. Trimming took 0 bases from V and 10 from J; bases not matched to a gene: 13. This CDR3 has 16 residues. Germline assignment: CDR1 SGHRS and CDR2 YFSETQ. The CDR3 loop reads CASSLAPGQGRGGAFF. CDR3 DNA: TGCGCCAGCAGCTTGGCCCCGGGACAGGGAAGGGGCGGAGCTTTCTTT.

This clone was found once. The chain is built from TRBV19 and TRBJ2-5; 11 bases are a match to TRBD2. Germline CDR1 LNHDA, CDR2 SQIVND (reference sequence). This CDR3 is 15 amino acids long. With V trimmed by 4 bases and J by 2 bases, 3 bases remained unmatched. The CDR3 sequence: CASSKTSGKQETQYF. In DNA form, the CDR3 reads TGTGCCAGTAGTAAGACTAGCGGGAAACAAGAGACCCAGTACTTC.

V gene TRBV19 combines with J gene TRBJ1-2; D is unresolved. V was cut by 4 bases and J by 4 bases, with 13 bases left in between. The CDR3 contains 14 residues. Germline CDR1 and CDR2: LNHDA and SQIVND (reference sequence). The CDR3 region is CASSSQAAAYGYTF. CDR3 DNA sequence: TGTGCCAGTAGTAGCCAGGCAGCCGCCTATGGCTACACCTTC.

The rearrangement uses TRBV12-3 or TRBV12-4 and TRBJ2-2, with 8 bases fitting TRBD1. The CDR3 has 13 residues. Germline trimming cut 6 bases from V and 6 bases from J; bases unmatched to any gene: 3. The CDR3 nucleotides are TGTGCCAGCAGCCCAGGGGGCCCCGGGGAGCTGTTTTTT. This codes for CASSPGGPGELFF.

The chain carries TRBV5-8 and TRBJ1-2; 7 bases agree with TRBD1. CDR3 size: 15 residues. Trimming removed 0 bases from V and 4 bases from J; junction bases left unmatched: 6. The germline V gene encodes CDR1 SGHTS and CDR2 YDEGEE. The DNA of the CDR3 is TGTGCCAGCAGCTTGGATCTAGGGGGCGGCTATGGCTACACCTTC. Translation gives CASSLDLGGGYGYTF.

This clone was counted once. The V gene is TRBV19, the J gene TRBJ1-3; TRBD1 matches at 9 bases. The CDR3 runs to 15 residues. With 6 bases clipped from V and 3 bases from J, the junction kept 6 bases outside the gene matches. Germline loops: CDR1 LNHDA, CDR2 SQIVND (reference sequence). The CDR3, as DNA: TGTGCCAGTAGGGAACAGGGGGCTGGTGGAAACACCATATATTTT. It codes for CASREQGAGGNTIYF.

The V gene is TRBV27, the J gene TRBJ2-6, with D perhaps TRBD1 (6 bases). The germline CDR1 and CDR2 sequences are MNHEY and SMNVEV (reference sequence). V lost 10 bases to trimming and J lost 4 bases, with 20 bases between them. CDR3 length: 16 amino acids. The CDR3 nucleotides read TGTGCCACCTCCGGGACACAAGGCGCGGGGGCCAACGTCCTGACTTTC. This codes for CATSGTQGAGANVLTF.

The CDR3 DNA reads TGTGCCAGCAGTGAAGCGACGCTGGGACTAGCGAGGACAGATACGCAGTATTTT. Protein sequence: CASSEATLGLARTDTQYF. This sequence joins TRBV6-1 and TRBJ2-3, with TRBD2 identical over 10 bases. Per the germline V gene, CDR1 is MNHNS and CDR2 is SASEGT. This CDR3 has 18 amino acids. V lost 0 bases, J lost 3 bases, and 9 bases stayed unmatched.

The V and J genes are TRBV10-2 and TRBJ2-1; TRBD2 agrees at 13 bases. V lost 0 bases to trimming and J lost 2 bases; unmatched junction nucleotides: 4. The CDR3 sequence is 18 residues long. CDR1 and CDR2 (germline): WSHSY, SAAADI. CDR3 amino acids: CASSESGLAGRAYNEQFF. CDR3 coding DNA: TGCGCCAGCAGTGAGTCGGGACTAGCGGGAAGGGCCTACAATGAGCAGTTCTTC.

The rearrangement joins TRBV30 to TRBJ1-6, with 7 nucleotides matching TRBD1. The CDR3 is 18 amino acids. Germline assignment: CDR1 GTSNPN and CDR2 SVGIG (reference sequence). J gave up 0 bases and V 3 bases, and 11 bases lay outside the gene matches. CDR3: CAWRLRTGSSSYNSPLHF. CDR3 nucleotide sequence: TGTGCCTGGAGGCTAAGGACAGGTTCAAGCTCCTATAATTCACCCCTCCACTTT.

V and J are TRBV24-1 and TRBJ2-3, with 7 bases matching TRBD1. This CDR3 spans 17 amino acids. V was clipped by 3 bases and J by 6 bases; unmatched bases: 14. CDR1 is KGHDR and CDR2 is SFDVKD in the germline V gene. CDR3 sequence (DNA): TGTGCCACCAGTGATCCGAGACAGGGTAGGGGGCGGGATACGCAGTATTTT. Protein product: CATSDPRQGRGRDTQYF.

This clone was seen once. The chain has TRBV12-5 and TRBJ2-2, with D possibly TRBD2 on 5 matching bases. The V gene's germline CDR1 is LGHNT and CDR2 FRNRAP. Trimming took 0 bases from V and 6 from J, leaving 14 bases between them. The CDR3 is made up of 16 amino acids. CDR3 coding DNA: TGTGCTAGTGGTTTGGTACTAGGAGGAATCGCCGGGGAGCTGTTTTTT. Residues: CASGLVLGGIAGELFF.

The chain links TRBV7-9 to TRBJ2-7, with 10 bases identical to TRBD2. With V trimmed by 2 bases and J by 2 bases, 0 bases remained unmatched. Germline V CDR1 and CDR2: SEHNR, FQNEAQ (reference sequence). The length of the CDR3 is 14 residues. The CDR3 loop reads CASSLLAGAYEQYF. For the CDR3, the DNA is TGTGCCAGCAGCTTACTAGCGGGGGCCTACGAGCAGTACTTC.

This clone appeared once. The chain uses TRBV19 and TRBJ1-5; tentatively, D is TRBD1 (6 bases). This CDR3 is 17 amino acids long. V was cut by 2 bases and J by 0 bases, with 14 bases left in between. Germline assignment: CDR1 LNHDA and CDR2 SQIVND (reference sequence). CDR3 in amino acids: CASSILGGPNSNQPQHF. DNA of the CDR3: TGTGCCAGTAGTATACTGGGGGGGCCCAATAGCAATCAGCCCCAGCATTTT.

This clone was observed once. The chain joins TRBV19 to TRBJ1-5; D unclear. This CDR3 comprises 15 residues. CDR1 and CDR2 from the germline V gene are LNHDA and SQIVND (reference sequence). V was shortened by 3 bases and J by 0 bases, with 9 bases between the two germline ends. The CDR3 loop is CASSMKQSSNQPQHF. In DNA, the CDR3 is TGTGCCAGTAGTATGAAGCAAAGTAGCAATCAGCCCCAGCATTTT.

This clone was seen a few times. J is TRBJ1-4 and V is TRBV27, with 7 bases that match TRBD1. CDR1 and CDR2 (germline): MNHEY, SMNVEV (reference sequence). V lost 2 bases, J lost 12 bases, and 9 bases stayed unmatched. CDR3 length: 14 amino acids. The DNA of the CDR3 is TGTGCCAGCAGTTTACAAGGGGGCTTAGGAGAACTGTTTTTT. Encoded protein: CASSLQGGLGELFF.

This sequence joins TRBV2 and TRBJ1-5, with D maybe TRBD1 (6 bases). The CDR3 totals 14 residues. The germline V gene has CDR1 SNHLY and CDR2 FYNNEI. V lost 7 bases and J lost 4, with 14 bases in between. The CDR3: CASTGDTPNQPQHF. In DNA form, the CDR3 reads TGTGCCAGCACCGGGGACACTCCTAATCAGCCCCAGCATTTT. Full variable domain (remainder filled in from reference TRBV2 and TRBJ1-5): EPEVTQTPSHQVTQMGQEVILRCVPISNHLYFYWYRQILGQKVEFLVSFYNNEISEKSEIFDDQFSVERPDGSNFTLKIRSTKLEDSAMYFCASTGDTPNQPQHFGDGTRLSIL.

This rearrangement joins TRBV6-2 or TRBV6-3 to TRBJ2-7, with 7 bases aligning to TRBD1. The V gene end was trimmed by 2 bases and the J gene end by 1 base; junction bases not matched to a gene: 5. Germline values: CDR1 MNHEY, CDR2 SVGEGT. CDR3 size: 15 residues. CDR3 sequence (DNA): TGTGCCAGCAGTTACAGGACAGGCATGTCCTACGAGCAGTACTTC. Its protein product is CASSYRTGMSYEQYF.

This chain joins TRBV23-1 and TRBJ1-5; D uncertain. TRBV23-1 falls under the ORF class, with uncertain function. Trimming left V 3 bases short and J 0 bases short, with 12 bases between. The CDR3 covers 16 residues. The DNA of the CDR3 is TGCGCCAGCAGTCACCGCGGACTGAATAGCAATCAGCCCCAGCATTTT. Translating gives CASSHRGLNSNQPQHF.

CDR3 DNA sequence: TGCGCCAGCAGCCAAACAGGGGTCCCTGGAAACACCATATATTTT. As protein: CASSQTGVPGNTIYF. The chain has TRBV4-1 and TRBJ1-3; 7 bases are a match to TRBD1. The germline V gene has CDR1 MGHRA and CDR2 YSYEKL. The V and J ends lost 2 bases and 2 bases, in that order; junction bases with no gene match: 3. The CDR3 has 15 residues.